These 17 T cell receptor beta chains were all obtained from the same sample, sequenced in a study of blood T cell repertoires in COVID-19. Method: immunoSEQ multiplex PCR; TCRdb's copy keeps in-frame clones and lacks some. The sample includes approximately 400,000 clones, around 83% seen only once; the top ten take about 5%. Sample: PBMCs or T cells enriched from blood (not recorded which). These receptors originate from a woman between 50 and 59 years old who had recovered from COVID-19.

This chain uses TRBV28 with TRBJ2-3, with D maybe TRBD1 (6 bases). The CDR3 extends over 14 amino acids. Trimming shortened V by 6 bases and J by 0 bases, and 10 bases separated the two germline ends. Germline V gene lookup returns CDR1 MDHEN and CDR2 SYDVKM. The CDR3 protein is CASSSGQSTDTQYF. The CDR3 DNA is TGTGCCAGCAGCTCTGGACAGAGCACAGATACGCAGTATTTT.

The gene calls are TRBV7-9 and TRBJ1-2; TRBD1 matches 9 bases. CDR3 length equals 12 residues. The V and J ends lost 4 bases and 9 bases, in that order; junction bases with no gene match: 3. Germline CDR1 reads SEHNR; CDR2 reads FQNEAQ (reference sequence). CDR3 DNA: TGTGCCAGCAGCTCCGGGACAGGGAGCTACACCTTC. This sequence encodes CASSSGTGSYTF.

This clone was seen more than once but under ten times. The rearrangement uses TRBV27 and TRBJ1-2; 8 nucleotides align to TRBD1. The CDR3 is 15 residues long. The V segment lost 3 bases and the J segment 4 bases; nucleotides outside the gene matches: 7. Germline CDR1 MNHEY, CDR2 SMNVEV (reference sequence). For the CDR3, the DNA is TGTGCCAGCAGTTTGTCAGGGGGCGGGAGCTATGGCTACACCTTC. As protein: CASSLSGGGSYGYTF.

The gene calls are TRBV27 and TRBJ2-1; the match to TRBD2 covers 10 bases. The junction had 14 bases not matched to a gene; V was cut back by 6 bases and J by 12 bases. Germline assignment: CDR1 MNHEY and CDR2 SMNVEV (reference sequence). CDR3 length: 15 amino acids. In DNA, the CDR3 is TGTGCCAGCAGCCCGCCGGGACTAGCGCCCCGTGGGCAGTTCTTC. Its protein is CASSPPGLAPRGQFF.

The chain has TRBV10-3 and TRBJ1-2; 7 nucleotides align to TRBD1. Looked up from germline, CDR1 is ENHRY and CDR2 is SYGVKD. CDR3 size: 14 residues. V lost 8 bases, J lost 4 bases, and 10 bases stayed unmatched. This chain's CDR3 is CAIAKETGSYGYTF. In nucleotides, the CDR3 is TGTGCCATCGCAAAAGAGACAGGGAGCTATGGCTACACCTTC.

This clone was detected many times. Distinct nucleotide sequences in the sample also encode this CDR3. This chain connects TRBV30 to TRBJ1-5, with a tentative D call TRBD1 (6 bases). CDR1 is GTSNPN and CDR2 is SVGIG in the germline V gene (reference sequence). The CDR3 has 12 residues. CDR3 protein: CAFGQSNQPQHF. The CDR3 DNA is TGTGCATTTGGACAGAGCAATCAGCCCCAGCATTTT. The whole variable domain, filled in from reference TRBV30 and TRBJ1-5, reads SQTIHQWPATLVQPVGSPLSLECTVEGTSNPNLYWYRQAAGRGLQLLFYSVGIGQISSEVPQNLSASRPQDRQFILSSKKLLLSDSGFYLCAFGQSNQPQHFGDGTRLSIL.

This rearrangement joins TRBV7-9 to TRBJ1-1, with D unresolved. Trimming took off 4 bases at V and 1 base at J, with 10 bases between the two ends. The CDR3 extends over 14 amino acids. Germline V CDR1 and CDR2: SEHNR, FQNEAQ (reference sequence). CDR3 bases: TGTGCCAGCAGCTCCAGGCCCCAGAACACTGAAGCTTTCTTT. Its translation: CASSSRPQNTEAFF.

Only one count was recorded for this clone. The chain couples TRBV10-3 to TRBJ1-1; 8 bases match TRBD1. The CDR3 has 13 amino acids. Germline CDR1 is ENHRY and CDR2 is SYGVKD. V lost 8 bases to trimming and J lost 4 bases; unmatched junction nucleotides: 6. The chain's CDR3 is CAIGQGVVTEAFF. CDR3 sequence (DNA): TGTGCCATCGGACAGGGAGTGGTCACTGAAGCTTTCTTT.

This sequence joins TRBV29-1 and TRBJ1-5; D call uncertain. Germline CDR1 is SQVTM and CDR2 is ANQGSEA. Trimming took 5 bases from V and 5 from J, leaving 19 bases between them. This CDR3 region has 15 residues. The CDR3 DNA sequence: TGCAGCGTTTCTTCCGGCGTGGGCTGGGATCAGCCCCAGCATTTT. Translated: CSVSSGVGWDQPQHF.

The genes are TRBV7-9 and TRBJ1-6; no reliable D call. The CDR3 spans 15 residues. Between the trimmed V and J ends, which lost 1 base and 8 bases, there was a span of 12 bases. The germline V gene has CDR1 SEHNR and CDR2 FQNEAQ (reference sequence). DNA for the CDR3: TGTGCCAGCAGCTTAGGCGTCTCCCGGGATTCACCCCTCCACTTT. Protein sequence: CASSLGVSRDSPLHF. Full variable domain (rest looked up from reference TRBV7-9 and TRBJ1-6): DTGVSQNPRHKITKRGQNVTFRCDPISEHNRLYWYRQTLGQGPEFLTYFQNEAQLEKSRLLSDRFSAERPKGSFSTLEIQRTEQGDSAMYLCASSLGVSRDSPLHFGNGTRLTVT.

This clone has just a few counts. The genes are TRBV7-2 and TRBJ2-1; 7 bases map to TRBD1. Germline CDR1 reads SGHTA; CDR2 reads FQGNSA. The CDR3 contains 15 residues. Germline trimming cut 3 bases from V and 3 bases from J; bases unmatched to any gene: 5. CDR3 amino acids: CASSLTGQYYNEQFF. CDR3 sequence (DNA): TGTGCCAGCAGCTTGACGGGACAGTACTACAATGAGCAGTTCTTC. The complete variable domain, with remaining parts taken from reference TRBV7-2 and TRBJ2-1, reads GAGVSQSPSNKVTEKGKDVELRCDPISGHTALYWYRQSLGQGLEFLIYFQGNSAPDKSGLPSDRFSAERTGGSVSTLTIQRTQQEDSAVYLCASSLTGQYYNEQFFGPGTRLTVL.

J is TRBJ2-3 and V is TRBV18; TRBD2 matches 12 bases. V gave up 4 bases and J gave up 10 bases; unmatched junction bases: 9. This CDR3 has 15 residues. Germline CDR1 and CDR2: KGHSH and LQKENI. CDR3 bases: TGTGCCAGCTCACTAACGACTAGCGGGAGTGATCCGCAGTATTTT. It is translated as CASSLTTSGSDPQYF.

This chain joins TRBV29-1 and TRBJ2-1, with TRBD2 identical over 11 bases. After removal of 5 bases from V and 7 bases from J, the junction contained 1 base not matched to a gene. This CDR3 is built from 12 residues. The germline CDR1 and CDR2 sequences are SQVTM and ANQGSEA. CDR3 DNA sequence: TGCAGCGTTCGGACTAGCGGGAATGAGCAGTTCTTC. This encodes CSVRTSGNEQFF.

The chain employs TRBV7-9 and TRBJ1-4; a possible D gene is TRBD1 (5 bases). The V end lost 0 bases, the J end lost 6 bases, and 8 bases lay between the germline ends. Germline V lookup: CDR1 SEHNR, CDR2 FQNEAQ (reference sequence). This CDR3 contains 14 residues. The CDR3, as DNA: TGTGCCAGCAGCTTAGCCTCGGGGGATGAAAAACTGTTTTTT. Amino acids: CASSLASGDEKLFF.

The V call is TRBV9, the J call TRBJ1-2; D is possibly TRBD1 (5 bases). CDR3 length: 17 amino acids. V gave up 0 bases and J gave up 3 bases, with 18 bases separating them. The germline V gene has CDR1 SGDLS and CDR2 YYNGEE. CDR3 loop: CASSVVVGAPRHYGYTF. The CDR3 nucleotides are TGTGCCAGCAGCGTAGTAGTAGGGGCCCCACGTCACTATGGCTACACCTTC.

In its sample, this clone was seen once. CDR3 coding DNA: TGTGCCAGCAGTATAGGGGCATTGAACACTGAAGCTTTCTTT. It is translated as CASSIGALNTEAFF. The chain is built from TRBV25-1 and TRBJ1-1; the D gene is possibly TRBD1 (5 bases). Between the trimmed V and J ends, which lost 5 bases and 0 bases, there was a span of 10 bases. The CDR3 has 14 amino acids. Germline CDR1 MGHDK, CDR2 SYGVNS. Combining the CDR3 with reference TRBV25-1 and TRBJ1-1 gives the whole variable domain EADIYQTPRYLVIGTGKKITLECSQTMGHDKMYWYQQDPGMELHLIHYSYGVNSTEKGDLSSESTVSRIRTEHFPLTLESARPSHTSQYLCASSIGALNTEAFFGQGTRLTVV.

The V call is TRBV7-8, the J call TRBJ2-5; D is possibly TRBD1 (5 bases). This CDR3 has 16 amino acids. Trimming took off 5 bases at V and 4 bases at J, with 20 bases between the two ends. Germline loops: CDR1 SGHVS, CDR2 FQNEAQ. CDR3 in DNA: TGTGCCAGCAGCCCGCTGATGGGGCCTTTGGGAGAGACCCAGTACTTC. This gives the protein CASSPLMGPLGETQYF.